This is a list of T cell receptor beta chains from one sample in a study of vaccination effects on CD4 cells after COVID-19. Their cognate antigens are unknown. TCRdb's table, derived via immunoSEQ multiplex PCR, lists solely in-frame clones and lacks some. Among tens of thousands of clones listed, 55% to 80% were seen once. The sample consisted of CD4+ T cells from PBMCs cultured without peptide, taken after COVID-19 vaccination. All receptors come from a human donor who received a COVID-19 vaccine. Each CDR3 is given with its conserved first and last residue. Each record gives: J gene, clone size, D gene, V gene, CDR3 DNA, CDR3 protein. A D gene is named only where the DNA matches it firmly. The size field is filled for only some rows; it gives once, few, many or a size class.

j_call: TRBJ2-2; clone_size: .; d_call: .; v_call: TRBV9; cdr3_nt: TGTGCCAGCAGCCCGAGTTCTAGGAACACCGGGGAGCTGTTTTTT; cdr3_aa: CASSPSSRNTGELFF
j_call: TRBJ2-5; clone_size: .; d_call: .; v_call: TRBV10-3; cdr3_nt: TGTGCCATCAGTGAAACGACGCAGGGCGCCGAAGAGACCCAGTACTTC; cdr3_aa: CAISETTQGAEETQYF
j_call: TRBJ1-2; clone_size: .; d_call: .; v_call: TRBV5-1; cdr3_nt: TGCGCCAGCAGCTTGTCTGGGGCAGCTAACTATGGCTACACCTTC; cdr3_aa: CASSLSGAANYGYTF
j_call: TRBJ2-7; clone_size: .; d_call: TRBD2; v_call: TRBV9; cdr3_nt: TGTGCCAGCAGCGATGGGACTAGCGGGAGTAAATACGAGCAGTACTTC; cdr3_aa: CASSDGTSGSKYEQYF
j_call: TRBJ2-3; clone_size: .; d_call: TRBD2; v_call: TRBV6-2/TRBV6-3; cdr3_nt: TGTGCCAGCAGTTACCCGAGCGGGAGGGCCGAGGATACGCAGTATTTT; cdr3_aa: CASSYPSGRAEDTQYF
j_call: TRBJ1-6; clone_size: .; d_call: .; v_call: TRBV11-1; cdr3_nt: TGTGCCAGCAGCTTAGACGGCTATAATTCACCCCTCCACTTT; cdr3_aa: CASSLDGYNSPLHF
j_call: TRBJ2-3; clone_size: .; d_call: .; v_call: TRBV6-4; cdr3_nt: TGTGCCAGCAGTGCCATCTCGGATACGCAGTATTTT; cdr3_aa: CASSAISDTQYF
j_call: TRBJ1-4; clone_size: .; d_call: .; v_call: TRBV7-8; cdr3_nt: TGTGCCAGCAGCTTTGGACAGTGGAATGAAAAACTGTTTTTT; cdr3_aa: CASSFGQWNEKLFF
j_call: TRBJ1-5; clone_size: .; d_call: .; v_call: TRBV5-7; cdr3_nt: TGTGCCAGCAGAACACCGGGGAAAAATCAGCCCCAGCATTTT; cdr3_aa: CASRTPGKNQPQHF
j_call: TRBJ1-2; clone_size: .; d_call: .; v_call: TRBV9; cdr3_nt: TGTGCCAGCAGCGTAATGAGAGCCAACTATGGCTACACCTTC; cdr3_aa: CASSVMRANYGYTF
j_call: TRBJ1-1; clone_size: .; d_call: TRBD1; v_call: TRBV13; cdr3_nt: TGTGCCAGCAGCTTAAGACAGGGCCCTTTTACGAACACTGAAGCTTTCTTT; cdr3_aa: CASSLRQGPFTNTEAFF
j_call: TRBJ2-3; clone_size: .; d_call: .; v_call: TRBV10-1; cdr3_nt: TGCGCCAGCAGTGGGGGACCGGACCCCACAGATACGCAGTATTTT; cdr3_aa: CASSGGPDPTDTQYF
j_call: TRBJ1-6; clone_size: .; d_call: TRBD1; v_call: TRBV6-5; cdr3_nt: TGTGCCAGCAGTTCAATGGACAGGGAAACCCTCCACTTT; cdr3_aa: CASSSMDRETLHF
j_call: TRBJ2-3; clone_size: .; d_call: TRBD1; v_call: TRBV6-6; cdr3_nt: TGTGCCAGCAGAAACGCACAGGGGGCAGGAGATACGCAGTATTTT; cdr3_aa: CASRNAQGAGDTQYF
j_call: TRBJ2-5; clone_size: once; d_call: .; v_call: TRBV12-2; cdr3_nt: TGTGCAAGTCGCTTATATCAGGGGACCCCTGGGTTGAAGACCCAGTACTTC; cdr3_aa: CASRLYQGTPGLKTQYF
j_call: TRBJ2-5; clone_size: .; d_call: TRBD1; v_call: TRBV2; cdr3_nt: TGTGCCAGCCACAGCGGGACAGGGGGCGCTCTCCGCGGGACCCAGTACTTC; cdr3_aa: CASHSGTGGALRGTQYF
j_call: TRBJ1-5; clone_size: few; d_call: .; v_call: TRBV4-1; cdr3_nt: TGCGCCAGCAGCCAACACCCGGGACTTAATCAGCCCCAGCATTTT; cdr3_aa: CASSQHPGLNQPQHF
j_call: TRBJ1-5; clone_size: .; d_call: .; v_call: TRBV6-1; cdr3_nt: TGTGCCAGCAGTGACAGGGTCTGGGGCAATCAGCCCCAGCATTTT; cdr3_aa: CASSDRVWGNQPQHF
j_call: TRBJ1-5; clone_size: .; d_call: .; v_call: TRBV6-5; cdr3_nt: TGTGCCAGCAGGACAATTAGCAATCAGCCCCAGCATTTT; cdr3_aa: CASRTISNQPQHF
j_call: TRBJ1-3; clone_size: .; d_call: .; v_call: TRBV2; cdr3_nt: TGTGCCTTTAAGGCCTCTGGAAACACCATATATTTT; cdr3_aa: CAFKASGNTIYF
j_call: TRBJ2-1; clone_size: .; d_call: .; v_call: TRBV6-5; cdr3_nt: TGTGCCAGCAGTTACTCGATTCACGGCAATGAGCAGTTCTTC; cdr3_aa: CASSYSIHGNEQFF
j_call: TRBJ2-5; clone_size: .; d_call: TRBD1; v_call: TRBV5-4; cdr3_nt: TGTGCCAGCAGCACCCAGACAGGGAAGAGACAAGAGACCCAGTACTTC; cdr3_aa: CASSTQTGKRQETQYF
j_call: TRBJ1-1; clone_size: .; d_call: TRBD1; v_call: TRBV19; cdr3_nt: TGTGCCAGTAGTCTCCCGGGACAGCTAATGAACACTGAAGCTTTCTTT; cdr3_aa: CASSLPGQLMNTEAFF
j_call: TRBJ1-4; clone_size: few; d_call: .; v_call: TRBV4-1; cdr3_nt: TGCGCCAGCAGCCGGAATGGGGAAAGGGAAAAACTGTTTTTT; cdr3_aa: CASSRNGEREKLFF
j_call: TRBJ2-3; clone_size: few; d_call: .; v_call: TRBV7-7; cdr3_nt: TGTGCCAGCAGCTTAGCGCTAGCTAGCACAGATACGCAGTATTTT; cdr3_aa: CASSLALASTDTQYF
j_call: TRBJ2-5; clone_size: .; d_call: TRBD2; v_call: TRBV3-1/TRBV3-2; cdr3_nt: TGTGCCAGCAGCCCTCGACTAGCGGGAGTAACGGAGACCCAGTACTTC; cdr3_aa: CASSPRLAGVTETQYF
j_call: TRBJ2-5; clone_size: once; d_call: TRBD2; v_call: TRBV7-9; cdr3_nt: TGTGCCAGCAGCATGCTAGCGGGAGCCAACCTCCCCCAGTACTTC; cdr3_aa: CASSMLAGANLPQYF
j_call: TRBJ1-1; clone_size: .; d_call: TRBD1; v_call: TRBV5-1; cdr3_nt: TGCGCCAGCAGCTTGAGGACAGGGAACACTGAAGCTTTCTTT; cdr3_aa: CASSLRTGNTEAFF
j_call: TRBJ2-5; clone_size: .; d_call: .; v_call: TRBV5-1; cdr3_nt: TGCGCCAGCAGACCCACGTGGGCCCAAGAGACCCAGTACTTC; cdr3_aa: CASRPTWAQETQYF
j_call: TRBJ2-2; clone_size: .; d_call: .; v_call: TRBV5-6; cdr3_nt: TGTGCCAGCAGCTTGGGTCTAGGTACGAACACCGGGGAGCTGTTTTTT; cdr3_aa: CASSLGLGTNTGELFF
j_call: TRBJ1-5; clone_size: few; d_call: .; v_call: TRBV10-3; cdr3_nt: TGTGCCATCAGTACAGGAAATCAGCCCCAGCATTTT; cdr3_aa: CAISTGNQPQHF
j_call: TRBJ1-2; clone_size: .; d_call: .; v_call: TRBV2; cdr3_nt: TGTGCCAGCAGTGTACGGTTGAAAGACTATGGCTACACCTTC; cdr3_aa: CASSVRLKDYGYTF
j_call: TRBJ2-2; clone_size: .; d_call: TRBD1; v_call: TRBV5-1; cdr3_nt: TGCGCCAGCAGCCAGGGACAGGGGTACACCGGGGAGCTGTTTTTT; cdr3_aa: CASSQGQGYTGELFF
j_call: TRBJ2-2; clone_size: .; d_call: .; v_call: TRBV3-1/TRBV3-2; cdr3_nt: TGTGCCAGCAGCCAAGTGGCACCTCCGAACACCGGGGAGCTGTTTTTT; cdr3_aa: CASSQVAPPNTGELFF
j_call: TRBJ1-4; clone_size: few; d_call: TRBD1; v_call: TRBV5-4; cdr3_nt: TGTGCCAGCAGCTCACAGGGGAGTGAAAAACTGTTTTTT; cdr3_aa: CASSSQGSEKLFF
j_call: TRBJ1-2; clone_size: .; d_call: .; v_call: TRBV3-1/TRBV3-2; cdr3_nt: TGTGCCAGCAGCCAAGGGGCGGGGGCGGCCGCTAACTATGGCTACACCTTC; cdr3_aa: CASSQGAGAAANYGYTF
j_call: TRBJ2-7; clone_size: .; d_call: .; v_call: TRBV9; cdr3_nt: TGTGCCAGCGGCGCAGGGACCAACGAGCAGTACTTC; cdr3_aa: CASGAGTNEQYF
j_call: TRBJ2-2; clone_size: few; d_call: TRBD2; v_call: TRBV5-6; cdr3_nt: TGTGCCAGCAGCGCCGGGACTAGCAACACCGGGGAGCTGTTTTTT; cdr3_aa: CASSAGTSNTGELFF
j_call: TRBJ2-1; clone_size: .; d_call: TRBD2; v_call: TRBV5-6; cdr3_nt: TGTGCCAGCAGCTTGTTTGGACTAGCGGGAGTATCGCAGTTCTTC; cdr3_aa: CASSLFGLAGVSQFF
j_call: TRBJ2-5; clone_size: .; d_call: .; v_call: TRBV5-4; cdr3_nt: TGTGCCAGCAGCTTCCCGGGGGCCCGGGAGACCCAGTACTTC; cdr3_aa: CASSFPGARETQYF
j_call: TRBJ1-5; clone_size: .; d_call: .; v_call: TRBV6-5; cdr3_nt: TGTGCCAGCAGTTACTCGGCGGCCGGGGCGGGTCAGCCCCAGCATTTT; cdr3_aa: CASSYSAAGAGQPQHF
j_call: TRBJ2-5; clone_size: .; d_call: .; v_call: TRBV10-3; cdr3_nt: TGTGCCATCGGTCCGGGGGAAACGCGGGAGACCCAGTACTTC; cdr3_aa: CAIGPGETRETQYF
j_call: TRBJ1-2; clone_size: .; d_call: .; v_call: TRBV15; cdr3_nt: TGTGCCACCAGCGGGCGACAGGAGGGTAACTATGGCTACACCTTC; cdr3_aa: CATSGRQEGNYGYTF